This is a list of T cell receptor beta chains from one sample in a study of regulatory T cells in long-lasting Graves disease. Via MiXCR, TCRdb re-called the multiplex PCR reads, giving one row per CDR3 protein. The profile shows 360,000 or so distinct CDR3 sequences, around 16% of them singletons. This sample also appeared in a second study, on T cells in Graves' hyperthyroidism and ophthalmopathy.

The sequencing used peripheral blood mononuclear cells (PBMCs), collected at new diagnosis, from a patient treated with antithyroid drugs. The receptors originated from a woman in her late teens or twenties with Graves disease. Both conserved end residues are part of each CDR3. Each record gives: J gene, V gene, CDR3 protein.

j_gene: TRBJ1-2
v_gene: TRBV27
CDR3aa: CASSSNLAREYGYTF

j_gene: TRBJ2-7
v_gene: TRBV5-1
CDR3aa: CASSLASSGSLRPYEQYF

j_gene: TRBJ1-1
v_gene: TRBV11-2
CDR3aa: CASSYQNTEAFF

j_gene: TRBJ2-1
v_gene: TRBV7-9
CDR3aa: CASSRSGLEQFF

j_gene: TRBJ2-5
v_gene: TRBV5-1
CDR3aa: CASSFGTSGGQETQYF

j_gene: TRBJ2-7
v_gene: TRBV2
CDR3aa: CASKTQDYEQYF

j_gene: TRBJ2-5
v_gene: TRBV2
CDR3aa: CASTSGSGKETQYF

j_gene: TRBJ2-1
v_gene: TRBV2
CDR3aa: CASSSTGGYEQFF

j_gene: TRBJ2-3
v_gene: TRBV29-1
CDR3aa: CSARLTNQGDTQYF

j_gene: TRBJ2-3
v_gene: TRBV29-1
CDR3aa: CSADREDTQYF

j_gene: TRBJ2-4
v_gene: TRBV28
CDR3aa: CASTEPTLAKNIQYF

j_gene: TRBJ1-5
v_gene: TRBV6-1
CDR3aa: CASSGGQGTSPQHF

j_gene: TRBJ2-1
v_gene: TRBV7-8
CDR3aa: CASSTLPVSSYNEQFF